Below, one T cell receptor beta chain is given with its context. Its matching antigen is unknown. The sample comes from a study of OX40 agonist ivuxolimab in advanced cancers. Study conclusions and caveats: The study found that CD8+ T cells averaged more expanded clones than CD4+.

The sampling schedule covered blood at baseline, cycle 4 day 1, and cycle 7 day 1. The CDR3 totals 16 residues. The V end lost 0 bases, the J end lost 2 bases, and 10 bases lay between the germline ends. Germline CDR1 KGHSH, CDR2 LQKENI. Repertoires were generated with immunoSEQ multiplex PCR, while TCRdb's copy carries only in-frame clones and drops some. This sample has tens of thousands of clones, with about 94% found just once. The chain links TRBV18 to TRBJ2-2, with D perhaps TRBD1 (6 bases). This TCR was sampled from an adult with an advanced solid tumor such as melanoma, head and neck, liver or kidney cancer. This material consisted of CD4+ or CD8+ T cells sorted from blood, taken in a trial of the OX40 agonist ivuxolimab. The CDR3 DNA reads as TGTGCCAGCTCACCACCATCGGGACATAACACCGGGGAGCTGTTTTTT. Protein: CASSPPSGHNTGELFF.